This TCR beta chain was sequenced for a study of shared clonotypes between healthy human individuals (dated by TCRdb to 2020 to 2021). With respect to the entire study: The cohort included three men and a couple of women between 18 and 49 years of age. For each donor, CD4 naive and CD4 memory were each run on three plates, CD8 naive on two plates, and CD8 memory on one plate. To estimate repertoire size and how much clonotype sharing occurs between individuals, the study deeply sequenced the blood TCR repertoires of roughly 5 healthy adults. To increase sequencing depth and limit assay-specific biases, different laboratories used diverse techniques to prepare libraries and sequence TCR repertoires. Per donor, leukapheresis produced somewhere between about 0.94 and 9 billion PBMCs.

What the research found in general, with its limitations: Naive subsets generally had larger estimated clonotype richness than memory subsets did. About 4.5% of naive CD4, approximately 3.7% of naive CD8, 2% to 2.5% of memory CD4, and about 0.4% of memory CD8 clonotypes were shared across a few donors. Compared with non-shared clonotypes, the clonotypes found in all four sorted-subset donors had higher generation probabilities. Pairwise subsampling led to the expectation that sequencing depth would affect the degree of clonotype sharing among donors. The small number of donors limited the genetic and exposure-history diversity represented. Even with the large sequencing depth, rarefaction of the sorted-subset datasets indicated that sequencing was incomplete. Sampling was limited to blood, and TCR repertoires in tissue likely differ from TCR repertoires in blood.

On this clone: Its antigen remains unidentified. No much larger clone exists at a distance of one base, and base qualities are not known.

The CDR3 contains 14 residues, cysteine and phenylalanine counted. Just the 42-base CDR3 DNA is kept, in frame starting at base 1. The germline V gene provides CDR1 KGHSH and CDR2 LQKENI. V is shortened by 4 bases, J by 1 base, and the region joining them spans 10 bases. Using the deep immunoSEQ assay, multiplex PCR amplified TCR CDR3 regions from genomic DNA. For each cell subset, the extracted genomic DNA was distributed evenly across all wells of several immunoSEQ 96-well plates, and each plate served as one replicate. For sorted subsets, 150 to 250 ng genomic DNA, equal to 30,000 to 35,000 T cell genomes, was loaded into each replicate PCR. Purified libraries were quantified with a Qubit 3.0 fluorometer, sized on a Bioanalyzer 2100, and re-quantified with the KAPA Library Quantification kit. A separate single-read 150-cycle Illumina NextSeq 550 flow cell was used to sequence each immunoSEQ 96-well plate. In the source study's methods: Because only junctional sequences without quality scores were contained in the immunoSEQ output, filtering matching that applied to full-length reads could not be performed. Sequences were annotated with PyIR, a Python wrapper for IgBLAST v1.9, using IMGT germline references to assign V/J genes and CDR3. Any read was removed if the V/J assignment was weak (E-value above 1e-6), the CDR3 was missing, or the read contained stop codons, out-of-frame junctions, or ambiguous translated residues. V3J clonotypes were defined by identical inferred V gene, J gene, and CDR3 amino acid sequence. The percentage overlap between two repertoires was calculated by dividing the number of shared unique clonotypes by the size of the smaller repertoire. Three approaches were used to assess repertoire richness: RTK rarefaction, the Chao1 estimator, and Recon v2.1 estimates of unobserved clonotypes. OLGA was used to compute generation probabilities for all TCRbeta clonotypes that the gDNA method yielded from several donors. TCRdb retrieved this table from immuneACCESS and kept in-frame rearrangements only. Not all clones are present; in checked studies, unresolved V genes account for under half, and no reason is known for the remainder. The D gene and trimming were derived from the DNA, and the V and J assignments and clone size from that table. Here the sample has fewer than 1.6 million clones; about 98.5% occur a single time. In total, the top ten clones hold around 0.33% of the sample.

Donors were healthy HIV-negative adults with no recently reported acute infections or vaccinations. Only Caucasian adults living in Nashville, Tennessee, USA were represented among the donors. CD4+ T cells were enriched through magnetic negative selection, after which naive cells were positively selected on CD45RA and the remaining negative fraction served as the memory subset. Blood was collected by leukapheresis, and PBMCs were isolated by Ficoll-Histopaque density gradient centrifugation and then cryopreserved in liquid nitrogen vapor phase. Analytical flow cytometry was used to check the purity and quantity of every magnetically sorted T cell population. Genomic DNA was isolated from every sorted fraction and measured by UV absorbance on a Nanodrop 2000c.

The chain couples TRBV18 to TRBJ1-1; TRBD1 is possibly the D segment (6 matching bases). Sequencing used naive CD4+ T cells sorted from blood. The cell subset or site label, read with the paper, signifies: CD45RA+ positively selected. This sequence was found in a young man in good health. CDR3 protein: CASSQTGKNTEAFF. The bases are TGTGCCAGCTCACAAACAGGGAAGAACACTGAAGCTTTCTTT.